This TCR beta chain stems from a study of CD8 T cells in ankylosing spondylitis. Looked up from germline, CDR1 is MNHEY and CDR2 is SMNVEV (reference sequence). There are 15 residues in the CDR3. V shed 5 bases and J shed 1 base, with 11 bases lying between them. The TCR beta libraries were generated through quantitative 5'-RACE incorporating molecular barcodes. TCRdb used MiXCR to reprocess the 5' RACE reads, holding one entry per CDR3 protein. In the table there are about 210,000 distinct CDR3 sequences, 6% to 8% of which are singletons. This clonotype was counted a few times. Its antigen is still unknown. Findings of the study overall: In reactive arthritis synovial fluid and blood, some motif variants had been reported before. A motif of 7 to 9 highly homologous TCR beta variants was seen as apparently characteristic of ankylosing spondylitis blood.

The chain uses TRBV27 and TRBJ2-2; possible D gene TRBD1, 6 bases. This receptor was identified in a male donor with ankylosing spondylitis. The specimen sequenced was blood, either unsorted or a sorted T cell fraction (not recorded which). CDR3 sequence: CASSGYRENTGELFF. The DNA for the CDR3 is TGTGCCAGCAGTGGGTACAGGGAGAACACCGGGGAGCTGTTTTTT.